This T cell receptor (beta chain) comes out of a study of T cell repertoires in aging, cancer and after chemotherapy. Across the study: Donor ages fell into six groups from 30 or younger up to 70 or older. Roughly 9.3 million TCR reads made up the full dataset.

Study results and caveats: Untreated cancer patients had significantly lower blood TCR diversity than age-matched healthy donors.

Amplification of TCR beta used genomic DNA extracted from peripheral blood. Comment on this clonotype: Its cognate antigen is unknown. A much larger clone lies a single base off, so this may be a read error. No DNA is shown, since the ends of the CDR3 on it are uncertain; the CDR3 is the one TCRdb lists.

TRB rearrangements spanning V, D and J were amplified using mixed TRB-A/B primers. TCRdb reprocessed the multiplex PCR reads via MiXCR and lists one record per CDR3 protein. The sample lists 5,000 or so distinct CDR3 sequences; 28% were seen once. The CDR3 spans 20 amino acids, including both terminal residues. The clonotype originates from a human donor with a solid tumor. The J gene is TRBJ2-6, the V gene TRBV7-5; TRBD1, the table's D call, was not compared with the DNA. TRBV7-5 has pseudogene status. Sequencing used blood. CDR3 residues: CISVSHTPGGAFSGANVLTF.